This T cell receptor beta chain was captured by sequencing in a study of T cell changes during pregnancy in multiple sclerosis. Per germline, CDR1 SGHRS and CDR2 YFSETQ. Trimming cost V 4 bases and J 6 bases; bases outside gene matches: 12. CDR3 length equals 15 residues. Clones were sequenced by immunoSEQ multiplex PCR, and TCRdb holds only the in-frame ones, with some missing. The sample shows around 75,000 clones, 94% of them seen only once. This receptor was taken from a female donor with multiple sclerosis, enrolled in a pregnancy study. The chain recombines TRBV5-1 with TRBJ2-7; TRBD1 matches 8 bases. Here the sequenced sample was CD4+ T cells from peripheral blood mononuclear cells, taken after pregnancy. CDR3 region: CASSRVDRVNGEQYF. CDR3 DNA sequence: TGCGCCAGCAGCCGGGTGGACAGGGTGAATGGCGAGCAGTACTTC.